This T cell receptor beta chain was obtained from a study of metastatic and nonmetastatic thyroid tumors. Study in general: Malignant and benign thyroid patients had repertoires compared in peripheral blood and tumor or nodule tissue.

This clone was observed at least ten times. Its matching antigen is unknown. Patients had received no treatment of any kind before thyroid surgery. In the original analysis: What underpinned the distant-metastasis classifier for papillary thyroid cancer was the set of CDR3 differences across clinicopathological groups. TCRdb re-clonotyped the PCR reads via MiXCR. The V and J calls follow TCRdb's processing rather than the paper's. The sample yields around 19,000 clones, around 10% seen once. Germline V gene data show CDR1 as MGHRA and CDR2 as YSYEKL. The ends lost 4 bases at V and 13 bases at J; junction bases unmatched: 9. This CDR3 has 14 amino acids. Points from the study as a whole: Reports indicated that malignant thyroid tumors showed significantly higher TCR beta diversity than benign nodules did, in blood and tumor.

The TCR originated in a female donor with papillary thyroid cancer or a benign thyroid nodule (not recorded which). Some clones in this sample may be carry-over from other donors' samples. Material: blood. The chain joins TRBV4-1 to TRBJ2-1; the match to TRBD2 covers 11 bases. CDR3 sequence: CASSLDTSGSIQFF. In DNA, the CDR3 is TGCGCCAGCAGCCTGGACACTAGCGGGAGTATTCAGTTCTTC.